These T cell receptor beta chains were read from a single sample in a study of Graves' ophthalmopathy and Graves' hyperthyroidism. TCRdb reprocessed the multiplex PCR reads with MiXCR, giving one entry per CDR3 protein. Found here are hundreds of thousands of distinct CDR3 sequences, around 21% of them singletons; the top ten hold 2.5% to 3%. Sequencing was done on a sample of peripheral blood. These receptors were taken from a woman aged 18-29 years with stable Graves' hyperthyroidism. Both conserved end residues are part of each CDR3. D genes are given only for firm matches. Only part of the rows carry a size: once, few, many, or a class if the clone is expanded.

cdr3_aa: CSASGAPYEQYF; cdr3_nt: TGCAGTGCTAGCGGAGCCCCCTACGAGCAGTACTTC; d_call: -; j_call: TRBJ2-7; v_call: TRBV20-1; clone_size: few
cdr3_aa: CAIGDDRDQETQYF; cdr3_nt: TGTGCCATCGGGGACGACAGGGACCAAGAGACCCAGTACTTC; d_call: TRBD1; j_call: TRBJ2-5; v_call: TRBV10-3; clone_size: -
cdr3_aa: CASSSPYWDKTNYGYTF; cdr3_nt: TGTGCCAGCAGTTCACCTTACTGGGACAAAACTAACTATGGCTACACCTTC; d_call: -; j_call: TRBJ1-2; v_call: TRBV28; clone_size: many
cdr3_aa: CASSPEGTITGELFF; cdr3_nt: TGTGCCAGCAGCCCAGAGGGCACCATCACCGGGGAGCTGTTTTTT; d_call: -; j_call: TRBJ2-2; v_call: TRBV7-9; clone_size: many
cdr3_aa: CSATGSGGGNYGYTF; cdr3_nt: TGCAGTGCTACAGGAAGTGGGGGGGGGAACTATGGCTACACCTTC; d_call: -; j_call: TRBJ1-2; v_call: TRBV20-1; clone_size: many
cdr3_aa: CASSLDPRRQPQHF; cdr3_nt: TGTGCCAGCAGCTTAGATCCGAGGAGGCAGCCCCAGCATTTT; d_call: -; j_call: TRBJ1-5; v_call: TRBV11-2; clone_size: -
cdr3_aa: CASSWPSGRASGTQYF; cdr3_nt: TGTGCCAGCAGCTGGCCTAGCGGGAGGGCATCAGGCACGCAGTATTTT; d_call: TRBD2; j_call: TRBJ2-3; v_call: TRBV13; clone_size: many
cdr3_aa: CASLPLGIGYEAFF; cdr3_nt: TGTGCCAGTCTACCTTTGGGCATCGGCTACGAAGCTTTCTTT; d_call: -; j_call: TRBJ1-1; v_call: TRBV19; clone_size: many
cdr3_aa: CASSQPMETQYF; cdr3_nt: TGTGCCAGCAGCCAGCCCATGGAGACCCAGTACTTC; d_call: -; j_call: TRBJ2-5; v_call: TRBV7-9; clone_size: many
cdr3_aa: CASIRQGMQTQYF; cdr3_nt: TGTGCCAGCATCAGGCAGGGGATGCAGACCCAGTACTTC; d_call: -; j_call: TRBJ2-5; v_call: TRBV2; clone_size: -
cdr3_aa: CASSFGTSGIEQYF; cdr3_nt: TGTGCCAGCAGTTTCGGGACTAGCGGGATCGAGCAGTACTTC; d_call: TRBD2; j_call: TRBJ2-7; v_call: TRBV27; clone_size: many
cdr3_aa: CASTSTTEAFF; cdr3_nt: TGTGCCAGCACTTCGACGACTGAAGCTTTCTTT; d_call: -; j_call: TRBJ1-1; v_call: TRBV12-3/TRBV12-4; clone_size: -
cdr3_aa: CASSVDLGRNYEQYF; cdr3_nt: TGTGCCAGCAGCGTAGACCTGGGCCGCAATTACGAGCAGTACTTC; d_call: -; j_call: TRBJ2-7; v_call: TRBV9; clone_size: many
cdr3_aa: CASRSGTSRLYEQYF; cdr3_nt: TGTGCCAGCAGATCCGGGACTAGCCGTCTCTACGAGCAGTACTTC; d_call: TRBD2; j_call: TRBJ2-7; v_call: TRBV6-1; clone_size: many
cdr3_aa: CASSYSDRRQDEQYF; cdr3_nt: TGTGCCAGCAGTTACTCGGACCGGCGTCAGGACGAGCAGTACTTC; d_call: -; j_call: TRBJ2-7; v_call: TRBV6-5; clone_size: many
cdr3_aa: CASSLNGGARDEQYF; cdr3_nt: TGTGCCAGCAGCTTAAACGGGGGCGCTAGGGACGAGCAGTACTTC; d_call: -; j_call: TRBJ2-7; v_call: TRBV7-2; clone_size: many
cdr3_aa: CASSFYRENYGYTF; cdr3_nt: TGCGCCAGCAGCTTCTACAGGGAAAACTATGGCTACACCTTC; d_call: -; j_call: TRBJ1-2; v_call: TRBV5-1; clone_size: -
cdr3_aa: CASSPRGGPEQYF; cdr3_nt: TGTGCCAGCAGCCCCCGGGGCGGCCCCGAGCAGTACTTC; d_call: -; j_call: TRBJ2-7; v_call: TRBV13; clone_size: many
cdr3_aa: CASSLDRYYGYTF; cdr3_nt: TGTGCCAGCAGTTTAGACAGATACTATGGCTACACCTTC; d_call: -; j_call: TRBJ1-2; v_call: TRBV28; clone_size: -
cdr3_aa: CAGGTGENTEAFF; cdr3_nt: TGTGCCGGGGGGACAGGAGAGAACACTGAAGCTTTCTTT; d_call: TRBD1; j_call: TRBJ1-1; v_call: TRBV10-3; clone_size: many
cdr3_aa: CASSQELGEQETQYF; cdr3_nt: TGCGCCAGCAGCCAAGAACTCGGAGAGCAAGAGACCCAGTACTTC; d_call: -; j_call: TRBJ2-5; v_call: TRBV4-3; clone_size: many
cdr3_aa: CASTTGLGNGYTF; cdr3_nt: TGTGCCAGCACCACCGGGCTGGGGAATGGCTACACCTTC; d_call: -; j_call: TRBJ1-2; v_call: TRBV6-1; clone_size: many
cdr3_aa: CASSYSNLGTEAFF; cdr3_nt: TGTGCCAGCAGTTACTCTAACTTGGGCACTGAAGCTTTCTTT; d_call: -; j_call: TRBJ1-1; v_call: TRBV6-2/TRBV6-3; clone_size: -
cdr3_aa: CASSEWGTHQETQYF; cdr3_nt: TGCGCCAGCAGTGAGTGGGGGACACATCAAGAGACCCAGTACTTC; d_call: -; j_call: TRBJ2-5; v_call: TRBV10-1; clone_size: once
cdr3_aa: CASSLDREYGNTIYF; cdr3_nt: TGTGCCAGCAGTTTGGACAGGGAGTACGGAAACACCATATATTTT; d_call: TRBD1; j_call: TRBJ1-3; v_call: TRBV28; clone_size: -